The 8 T cell receptor beta chains reported below all come from one sample, sequenced in a study of blood T cell repertoires in COVID-19. The assay was immunoSEQ multiplex PCR, and TCRdb's table has in-frame clones only and misses some. The data hold 410,000 or so clones, with 86% observed a single time. The sample consisted of peripheral blood. These receptors originate from a woman in her twenties or thirties with active or convalescent COVID-19.

This clone was observed a handful of times. This chain links TRBV10-2 with TRBJ1-2; D is possibly TRBD1 (5 bases). The CDR3 sequence is 14 residues long. Germline V lookup: CDR1 WSHSY, CDR2 SAAADI. V shed 7 bases and J shed 0 bases, with 12 bases lying between them. The CDR3 nucleotides are TGCGCCAGCATGTCGACAGCCTCTAACTATGGCTACACCTTC. It yields the protein CASMSTASNYGYTF.

The genes are TRBV23-1 and TRBJ2-1; tentatively, D is TRBD1 (5 bases). TRBV23-1 is sorted into the ORF group, with uncertain function. This CDR3 has 16 amino acids. The germline V and J ends were trimmed by 5 bases and 4 bases, with 18 bases remaining between them. The CDR3 region has the DNA TGCGCCAGCAGTTCCCCCGACAGCCAACCTTACAATGAGCAGTTCTTC. This sequence encodes CASSSPDSQPYNEQFF.

The V and J genes are TRBV29-1 and TRBJ1-1; D possibly corresponds to TRBD1 (6 bases). The CDR3 consists of 14 residues. CDR1 SQVTM and CDR2 ANQGSEA come from the germline V gene. V shed 4 bases and J shed 2 bases, with 14 bases lying between them. The DNA for the CDR3 is TGCAGCGTTGCCCTAGGACAGACCAACACTGAAGCTTTCTTT. Translating it yields CSVALGQTNTEAFF.

The genes are TRBV19 and TRBJ1-2; D might be TRBD1 (5 bases). V lost 8 bases and J lost 4, with 11 bases in between. Germline V gene lookup returns CDR1 LNHDA and CDR2 SQIVND (reference sequence). This CDR3 has 12 residues. CDR3 region: CASHAGGYGYTF. CDR3 nucleotide sequence: TGTGCCAGTCATGCCGGGGGCTATGGCTACACCTTC.

V gene TRBV5-1 combines with J gene TRBJ2-7; 7 bases agree with TRBD1. Germline CDR1 SGHRS, CDR2 YFSETQ. This CDR3 region has 14 residues. V was clipped by 0 bases and J by 4 bases; unmatched bases: 4. In nucleotides, the CDR3 is TGCGCCAGCAGCTTGGGAGGGGGCGGGTACGAGCAGTACTTC. Its translation: CASSLGGGGYEQYF.

This clone was found once. CDR3 DNA: TGTGCCAGCAGCGAGGACTCCGAGGGGGAGCTGTTTTTT. It specifies CASSEDSEGELFF. The chain joins TRBV9 to TRBJ2-2; perhaps TRBD2 as D (5 bases). Trimming took off 3 bases at V and 8 bases at J, with 11 bases between the two ends. The germline V gene has CDR1 SGDLS and CDR2 YYNGEE. CDR3 length: 13 amino acids.

In this sample, this clone turned up a few times. The genes are TRBV13 and TRBJ2-7; TRBD1 matches 8 bases. The CDR3 loop spans 16 amino acids. CDR1 and CDR2 (germline): PRHDT, FYEKMQ (reference sequence). Trimming at V came to 2 bases and at J to 5 bases, leaving 11 bases not matched to a gene. The CDR3 nucleotides are TGTGCCAGCAGCTTAACAGGGGGTCAAAGTGTCCACGAGCAGTACTTC. Translated, it gives CASSLTGGQSVHEQYF.

Note on this clone: This specimen includes other DNA sequences encoding the same CDR3. The rearrangement uses TRBV4-1 and TRBJ2-7, with D perhaps matching TRBD2 (6 bases). V was cut by 1 base and J by 6 bases, with 16 bases left in between. This CDR3 contains 15 residues. Germline V CDR1 and CDR2: MGHRA, YSYEKL. The CDR3 DNA follows: TGCGCCAGCAGCCAAGTTGCGCGGGAACGCGTCGAGCAGTACTTC. The encoded protein is CASSQVARERVEQYF.